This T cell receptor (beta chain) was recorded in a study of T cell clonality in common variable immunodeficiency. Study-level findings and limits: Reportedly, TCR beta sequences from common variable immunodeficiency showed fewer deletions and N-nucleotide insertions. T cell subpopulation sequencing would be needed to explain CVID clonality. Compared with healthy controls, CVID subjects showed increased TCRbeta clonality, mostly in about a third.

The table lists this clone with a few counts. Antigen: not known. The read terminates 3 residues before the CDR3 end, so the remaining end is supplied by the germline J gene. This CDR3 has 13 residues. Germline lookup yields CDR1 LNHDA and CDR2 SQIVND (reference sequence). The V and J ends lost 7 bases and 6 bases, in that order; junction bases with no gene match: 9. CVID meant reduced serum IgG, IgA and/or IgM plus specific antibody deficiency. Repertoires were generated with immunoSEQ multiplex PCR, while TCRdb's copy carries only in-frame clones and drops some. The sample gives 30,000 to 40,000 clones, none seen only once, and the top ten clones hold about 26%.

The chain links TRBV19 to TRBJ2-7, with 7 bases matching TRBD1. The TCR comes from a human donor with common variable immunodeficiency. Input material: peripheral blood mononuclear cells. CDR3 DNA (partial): TGTGCCAGTAACCCAGGACAGGTGGGCGAG. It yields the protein CASNPGQVGE. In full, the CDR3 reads CASNPGQVGEQYF.